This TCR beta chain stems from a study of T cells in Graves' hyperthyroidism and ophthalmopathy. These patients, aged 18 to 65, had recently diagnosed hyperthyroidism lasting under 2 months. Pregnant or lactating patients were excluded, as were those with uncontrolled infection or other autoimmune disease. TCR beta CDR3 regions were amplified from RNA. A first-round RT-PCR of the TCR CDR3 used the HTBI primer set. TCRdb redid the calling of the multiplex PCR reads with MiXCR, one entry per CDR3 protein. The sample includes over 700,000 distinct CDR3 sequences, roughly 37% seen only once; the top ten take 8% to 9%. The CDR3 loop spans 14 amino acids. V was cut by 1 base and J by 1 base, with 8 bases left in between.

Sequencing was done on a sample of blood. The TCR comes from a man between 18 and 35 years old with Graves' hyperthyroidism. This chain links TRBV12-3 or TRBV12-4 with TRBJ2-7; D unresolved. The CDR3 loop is CASSLGNPSYEQYF. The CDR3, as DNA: TGTGCCAGCAGTTTAGGGAACCCATCCTACGAGCAGTACTTC.